The clone carrying this TCR beta chain was detected a few times. This specimen belongs to a study of T cell changes during pregnancy in multiple sclerosis. Generated by immunoSEQ multiplex PCR, the TCRdb table keeps only in-frame clones and is missing some. The sample lists some 57,000 clones; 91% were seen once. Germline loops: CDR1 LNHNV, CDR2 YYDKDF (reference sequence). CDR3 length: 16 amino acids. V dropped 0 bases and J dropped 10; count of bases not matched to a gene: 5. The input for sequencing was CD4+ T cells from peripheral blood mononuclear cells, taken in the first trimester of pregnancy. This chain links TRBV15 with TRBJ2-2; 13 positions match TRBD2. The sequence was collected from a female donor with multiple sclerosis, enrolled in a pregnancy study. The CDR3 sequence is CATSRDGLAGAEELFF. Here the CDR3 DNA reads TGTGCCACCAGCAGAGATGGACTAGCGGGGGCGGAGGAGCTGTTTTTT.